This TCR beta chain was captured in a study of T cells after yellow fever vaccination. Broader study findings: Researchers report a weaker secondary response that nonetheless peaked faster, day 5 versus 15. Most primary-vaccination clones reappeared after the booster (approximately 95% CD4, 88% CD8).

Germline loops: CDR1 DFQATT, CDR2 SNEGSKA (reference sequence). V lost 3 bases and J lost 1; bases outside the gene matches: 5. This CDR3 is built from 16 residues. This clonotype was counted a few times. Its target is not known. UMIs were added to TCR cDNA along with a universal primer site when it was made by 5'RACE template switching. TCRdb reprocessed the 5' RACE reads with MiXCR, giving one entry per CDR3 protein. The sample has roughly 330,000 distinct CDR3 sequences, around 4.1% seen once; the top ten hold around 24%. The chain couples TRBV20-1 to TRBJ2-1, with 11 bases matching TRBD2. The clonotype originates from a man between 18 and 29 years old who received the YFV17D yellow fever vaccine. The specimen was PBMCs, collected 5 days after the yellow fever booster vaccination. This CDR3 reads CSARTSGARSYNEQFF. The CDR3 coding sequence is TGCAGTGCTAGGACTAGCGGGGCAAGGTCCTACAATGAGCAGTTCTTC.